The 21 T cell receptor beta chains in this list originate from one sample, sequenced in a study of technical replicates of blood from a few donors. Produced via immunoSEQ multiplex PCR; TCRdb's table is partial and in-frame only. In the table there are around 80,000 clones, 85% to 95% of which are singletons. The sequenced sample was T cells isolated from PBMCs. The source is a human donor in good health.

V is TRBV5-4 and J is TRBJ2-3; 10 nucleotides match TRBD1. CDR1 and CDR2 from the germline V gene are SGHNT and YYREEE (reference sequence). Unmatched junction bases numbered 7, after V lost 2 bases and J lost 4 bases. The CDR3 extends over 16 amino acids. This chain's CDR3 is CASSLYGTGAPDTQYF. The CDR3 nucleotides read TGTGCCAGCAGCTTATACGGGACAGGGGCCCCAGATACGCAGTATTTT.

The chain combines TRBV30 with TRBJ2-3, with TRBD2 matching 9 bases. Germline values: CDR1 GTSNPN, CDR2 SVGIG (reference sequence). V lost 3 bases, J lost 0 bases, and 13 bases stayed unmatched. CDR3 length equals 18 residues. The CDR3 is CAWSRRGTSRSSTDTQYF. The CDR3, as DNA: TGTGCCTGGAGCCGACGTGGGACTAGCAGAAGTAGCACAGATACGCAGTATTTT.

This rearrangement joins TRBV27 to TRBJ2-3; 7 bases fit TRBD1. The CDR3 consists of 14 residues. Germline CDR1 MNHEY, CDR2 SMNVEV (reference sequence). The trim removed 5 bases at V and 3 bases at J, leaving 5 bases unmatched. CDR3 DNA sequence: TGTGCCAGCAGTACAGGGGTAAGGACAGATACGCAGTATTTT. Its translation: CASSTGVRTDTQYF.

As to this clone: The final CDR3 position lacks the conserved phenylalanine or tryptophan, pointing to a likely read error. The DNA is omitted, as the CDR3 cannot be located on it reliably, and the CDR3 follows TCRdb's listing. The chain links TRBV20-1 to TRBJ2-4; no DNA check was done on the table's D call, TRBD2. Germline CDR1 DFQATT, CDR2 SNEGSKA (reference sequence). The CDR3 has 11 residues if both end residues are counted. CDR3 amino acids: CSARGFEGIRL.

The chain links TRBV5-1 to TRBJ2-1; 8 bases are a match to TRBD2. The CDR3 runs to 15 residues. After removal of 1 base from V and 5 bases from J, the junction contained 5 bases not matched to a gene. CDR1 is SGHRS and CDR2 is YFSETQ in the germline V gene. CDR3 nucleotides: TGCGCCAGCAGCTTGTCAGGACTAGCCAACAATGAGCAGTTCTTC. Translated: CASSLSGLANNEQFF.

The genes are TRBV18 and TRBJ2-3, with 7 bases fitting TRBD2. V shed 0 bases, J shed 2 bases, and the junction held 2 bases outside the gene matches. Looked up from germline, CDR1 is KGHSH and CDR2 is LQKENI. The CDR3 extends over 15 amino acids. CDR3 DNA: TGTGCCAGCTCACCACCACTAGCGATCACAGATACGCAGTATTTT. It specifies CASSPPLAITDTQYF.

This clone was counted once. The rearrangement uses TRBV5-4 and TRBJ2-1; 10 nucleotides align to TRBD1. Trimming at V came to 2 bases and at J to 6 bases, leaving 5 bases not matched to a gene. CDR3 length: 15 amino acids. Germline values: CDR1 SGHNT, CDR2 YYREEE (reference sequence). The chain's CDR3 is CASSFSGTGVNEQFF. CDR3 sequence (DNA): TGTGCCAGCAGCTTCTCCGGGACAGGGGTCAATGAGCAGTTCTTC.

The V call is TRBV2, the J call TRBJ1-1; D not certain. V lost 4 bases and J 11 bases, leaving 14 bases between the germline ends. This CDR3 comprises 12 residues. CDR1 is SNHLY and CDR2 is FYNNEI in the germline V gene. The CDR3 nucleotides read TGTGCCAGCAGTGGAGAGCGGGGTGTGGCTTTCTTT. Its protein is CASSGERGVAFF.

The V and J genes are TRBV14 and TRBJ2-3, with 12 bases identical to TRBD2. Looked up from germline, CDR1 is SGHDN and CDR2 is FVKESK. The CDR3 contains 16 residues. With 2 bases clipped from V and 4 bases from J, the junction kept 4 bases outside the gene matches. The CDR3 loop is CASSQLAGGPADTQYF. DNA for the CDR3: TGTGCCAGCAGCCAACTAGCGGGAGGGCCAGCAGATACGCAGTATTTT.

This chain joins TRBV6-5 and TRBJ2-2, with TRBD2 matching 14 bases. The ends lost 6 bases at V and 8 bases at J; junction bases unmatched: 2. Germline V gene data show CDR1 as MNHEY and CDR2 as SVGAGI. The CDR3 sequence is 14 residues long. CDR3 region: CASRGLAGAGELFF. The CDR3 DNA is TGTGCCAGCAGGGGACTAGCGGGAGCTGGGGAGCTGTTTTTT.

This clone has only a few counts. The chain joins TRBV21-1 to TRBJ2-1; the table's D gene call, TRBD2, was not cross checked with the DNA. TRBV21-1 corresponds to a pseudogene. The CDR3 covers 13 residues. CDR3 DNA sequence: TGTGCCAGCAGCCGCCCTCCCGGGAATGGTCTGGTCTTC. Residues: CASSRPPGNGLVF.

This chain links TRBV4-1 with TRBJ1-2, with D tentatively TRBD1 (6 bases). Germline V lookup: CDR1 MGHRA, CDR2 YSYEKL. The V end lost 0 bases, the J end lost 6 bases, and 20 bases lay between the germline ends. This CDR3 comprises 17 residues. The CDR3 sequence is CASSQDGVLGAGDGYTF. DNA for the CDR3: TGCGCCAGCAGCCAAGATGGGGTCTTGGGGGCCGGTGATGGCTACACCTTC.

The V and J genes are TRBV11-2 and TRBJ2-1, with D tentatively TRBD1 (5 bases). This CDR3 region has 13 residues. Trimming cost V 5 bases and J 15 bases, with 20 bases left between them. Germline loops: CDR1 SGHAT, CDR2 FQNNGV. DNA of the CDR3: TGTGCCAGCAGCCGGAGCAAACAGGAAGGTAGGTTCTTC. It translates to CASSRSKQEGRFF.

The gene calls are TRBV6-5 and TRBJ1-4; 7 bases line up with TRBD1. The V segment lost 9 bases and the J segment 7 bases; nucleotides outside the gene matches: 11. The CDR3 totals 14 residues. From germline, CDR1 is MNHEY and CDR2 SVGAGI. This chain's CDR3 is CARKDRLGLEKLFF. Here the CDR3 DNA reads TGTGCCAGAAAGGACAGGTTAGGACTTGAAAAACTGTTTTTT.

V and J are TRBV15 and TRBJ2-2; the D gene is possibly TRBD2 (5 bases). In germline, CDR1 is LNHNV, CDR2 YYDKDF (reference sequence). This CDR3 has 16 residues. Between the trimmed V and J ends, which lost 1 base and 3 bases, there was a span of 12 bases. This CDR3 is CATSRGSILDTGELFF. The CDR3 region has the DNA TGTGCCACCAGCAGAGGGTCGATACTAGACACCGGGGAGCTGTTTTTT.

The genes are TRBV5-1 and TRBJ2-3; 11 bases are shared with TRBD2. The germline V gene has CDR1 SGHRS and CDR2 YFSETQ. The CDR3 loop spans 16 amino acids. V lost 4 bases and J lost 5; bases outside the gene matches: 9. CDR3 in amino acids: CASSLLTSGIGDTQYF. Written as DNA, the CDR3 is TGCGCCAGCAGCCTTCTGACTAGCGGGATAGGAGATACGCAGTATTTT.

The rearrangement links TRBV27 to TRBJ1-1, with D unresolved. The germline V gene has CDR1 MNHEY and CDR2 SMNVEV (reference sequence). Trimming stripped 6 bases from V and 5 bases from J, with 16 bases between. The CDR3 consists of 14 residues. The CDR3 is CASRNLDTGTEAFF. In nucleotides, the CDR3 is TGTGCCAGCAGGAATCTAGATACTGGGACTGAAGCTTTCTTT.

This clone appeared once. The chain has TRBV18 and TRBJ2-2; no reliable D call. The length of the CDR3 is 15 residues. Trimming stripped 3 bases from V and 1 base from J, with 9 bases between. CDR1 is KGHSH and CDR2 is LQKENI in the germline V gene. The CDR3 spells CASSPVAGNTGELFF. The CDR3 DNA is TGTGCCAGCTCACCGGTTGCAGGGAACACCGGGGAGCTGTTTTTT.

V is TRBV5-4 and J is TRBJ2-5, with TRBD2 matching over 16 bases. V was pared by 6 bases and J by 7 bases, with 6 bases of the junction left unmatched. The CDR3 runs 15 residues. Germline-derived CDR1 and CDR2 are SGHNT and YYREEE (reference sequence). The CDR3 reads CASKGLAGGRVTQYF. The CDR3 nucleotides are TGTGCCAGCAAGGGACTAGCGGGAGGGAGGGTGACCCAGTACTTC.

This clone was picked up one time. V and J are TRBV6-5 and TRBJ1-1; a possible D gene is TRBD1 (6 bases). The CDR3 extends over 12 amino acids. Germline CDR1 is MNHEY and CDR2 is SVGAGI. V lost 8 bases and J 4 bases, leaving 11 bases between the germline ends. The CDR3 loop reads CASRVGGTEAFF. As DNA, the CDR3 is TGTGCCAGCCGTGTAGGGGGCACTGAAGCTTTCTTT.

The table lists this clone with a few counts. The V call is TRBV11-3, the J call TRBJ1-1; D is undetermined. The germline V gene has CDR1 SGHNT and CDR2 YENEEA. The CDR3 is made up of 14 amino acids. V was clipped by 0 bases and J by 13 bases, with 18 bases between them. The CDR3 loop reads CASSLERVDVELFF. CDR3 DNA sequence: TGTGCCAGCAGCTTAGAGAGGGTAGACGTCGAGCTTTTCTTT.